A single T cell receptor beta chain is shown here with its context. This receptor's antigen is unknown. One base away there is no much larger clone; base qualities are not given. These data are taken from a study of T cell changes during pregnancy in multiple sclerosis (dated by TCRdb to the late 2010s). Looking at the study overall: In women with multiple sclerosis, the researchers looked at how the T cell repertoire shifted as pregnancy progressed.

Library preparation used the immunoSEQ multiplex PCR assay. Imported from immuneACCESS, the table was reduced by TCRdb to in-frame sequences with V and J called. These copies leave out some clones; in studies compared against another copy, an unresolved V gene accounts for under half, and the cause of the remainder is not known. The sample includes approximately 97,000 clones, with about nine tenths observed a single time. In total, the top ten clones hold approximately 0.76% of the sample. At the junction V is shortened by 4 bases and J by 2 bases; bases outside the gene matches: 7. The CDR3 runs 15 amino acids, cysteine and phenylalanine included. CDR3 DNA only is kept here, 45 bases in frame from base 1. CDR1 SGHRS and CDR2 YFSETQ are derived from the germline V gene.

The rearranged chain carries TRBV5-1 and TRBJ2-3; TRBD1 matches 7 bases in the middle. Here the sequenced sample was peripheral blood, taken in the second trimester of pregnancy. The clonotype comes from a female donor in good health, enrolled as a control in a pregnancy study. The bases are TGCGCCAGCAGCCCGCCGACAGGGTCCACAGATACGCAGTATTTT. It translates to CASSPPTGSTDTQYF.